This T cell receptor beta chain was sequenced in a study of Ad26.COV2.S vaccination and SARS-CoV-2 variants. Study-wide context: Donor was assigned to the Ad26.COV2.S arm of trial COV1001. Doses of Ad26.COV2.S were injected into muscle once or twice, 56 days apart. Study-wide results and caveats: With respect to non-spike TCR breadth, vaccine and placebo recipients were similar.

This clone was recorded a few times. Antigen: not known. The treatment is: some 20 received Ad26.COV2.S at low or high dose, single or two shots; roughly five received placebo; per-sample allocation not given. Each sample was drawn 63 days after the first injection (of vaccine or placebo). An Ad26 vector was used to express Wuhan-strain SARS-CoV-2 spike as the vaccine. Produced via immunoSEQ multiplex PCR; TCRdb's table is partial and in-frame only. The table records 380,000 or so clones, under 90% of them present only once. V was shortened by 8 bases and J by 4 bases, with 15 bases between the two germline ends. The CDR3 loop spans 13 amino acids. The germline gives CDR1 MNHEY, CDR2 SVGAGI.

The specimen was peripheral blood, collected in a trial of Ad26.COV2.S vaccine versus placebo. The sequence came from a person aged 18-65 years who received the Ad26.COV2.S COVID-19 vaccine or a placebo. V usage is TRBV6-5 and J usage is TRBJ2-7, with D perhaps TRBD2 (6 bases). The CDR3 sequence: CASSAGGEYEQYF. The CDR3 DNA follows: TGTGCCAGCTCCGCCGGAGGGGAGTACGAGCAGTACTTC.